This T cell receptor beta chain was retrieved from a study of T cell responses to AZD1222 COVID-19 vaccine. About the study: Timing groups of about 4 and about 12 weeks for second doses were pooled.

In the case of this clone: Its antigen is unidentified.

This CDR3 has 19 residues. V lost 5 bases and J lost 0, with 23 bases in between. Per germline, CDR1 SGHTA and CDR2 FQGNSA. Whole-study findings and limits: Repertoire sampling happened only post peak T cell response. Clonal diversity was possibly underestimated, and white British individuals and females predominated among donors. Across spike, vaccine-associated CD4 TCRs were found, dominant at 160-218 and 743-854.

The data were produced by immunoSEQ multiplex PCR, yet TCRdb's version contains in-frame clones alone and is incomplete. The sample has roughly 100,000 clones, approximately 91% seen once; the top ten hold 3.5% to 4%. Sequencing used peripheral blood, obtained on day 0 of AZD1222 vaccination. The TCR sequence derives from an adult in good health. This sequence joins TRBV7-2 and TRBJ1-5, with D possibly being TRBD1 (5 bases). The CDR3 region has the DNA TGTGCCAGCAGCACGACGAAGGGACCGAAGGGCTTTAGCAATCAGCCCCAGCATTTT. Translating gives CASSTTKGPKGFSNQPQHF.